Listed here are 30 T cell receptor beta chains from one sample, sequenced in a study of regulatory T cells in long-lasting Graves disease. Noted time point: persistent/refractory GD, antithyroid drugs over 5 years with positive TRAb. RNA from PBMCs was the source of the TCR library. Building of the TCR beta libraries involved iRepertoire HTBI primers and Arm-PCR of CDR3 regions. TCRdb processed the multiplex PCR reads anew with MiXCR; each CDR3 protein has one entry. Of about 470,000 distinct CDR3 sequences in the sample, less than 25% are singletons; the top ten hold 6.5% to 10%. Sequenced material: peripheral blood mononuclear cells (PBMCs), taken when the disease was refractory, from a patient treated with antithyroid drugs. Receptors were obtained from a female donor with Graves disease.

In this sample, this clonotype turned up a few times. J is TRBJ1-6 and V is TRBV18; 8 nucleotides match TRBD1. The length of the CDR3 is 16 residues. The ends lost 3 bases at V and 10 bases at J; junction bases unmatched: 11. The germline gives CDR1 KGHSH, CDR2 LQKENI. The CDR3 DNA reads as TGTGCCAGCTCACCGGCTACCGGGACAGGAGCGTCACCCCTCCACTTT. This translates into CASSPATGTGASPLHF.

The J gene is TRBJ1-6, the V gene TRBV9; D is undetermined. Per germline, CDR1 SGDLS and CDR2 YYNGEE. The CDR3 loop spans 13 amino acids. Trimming shortened V by 9 bases and J by 7 bases, and 14 bases separated the two germline ends. The CDR3 is CATNEDGNSPLHF. In DNA form, the CDR3 reads TGTGCCACGAATGAGGACGGCAATTCACCCCTCCACTTT.

V gene TRBV7-2 combines with J gene TRBJ2-4; 9 nucleotides agree with TRBD1. The CDR3 consists of 18 residues. Germline trimming cut 4 bases from V and 5 bases from J; bases unmatched to any gene: 15. Germline CDR1 and CDR2: SGHTA and FQGNSA. CDR3 loop: CASSSRTGAWGVENIQYF. CDR3 DNA: TGTGCCAGCAGCTCACGGACAGGGGCCTGGGGTGTGGAAAACATTCAGTACTTC.

The sample holds one count of this clonotype. The chain has TRBV12-3 or TRBV12-4 and TRBJ2-2; 9 bases agree with TRBD2. Trimming removed 2 bases from V and 10 bases from J; junction bases left unmatched: 8. The CDR3 spans 15 residues. The CDR3 spells CASSLRAGGAAELFF. The CDR3 DNA is TGTGCCAGCAGTTTAAGGGCGGGGGGGGCCGCGGAGCTGTTTTTT.

Concerning this clonotype: Since a much larger clone is just one base distant, this may be a read error. The chain joins TRBV15 to TRBJ2-2, with D possibly matching TRBD2 (5 bases). This CDR3 contains 12 residues. The germline gives CDR1 LNHNV, CDR2 YYDKDF (reference sequence). The CDR3 DNA follows: TGTGCCACCAGCAGGGCATCCGGGGAGCTGGTTTTT. Translation gives CATSRASGELVF.

The table lists this clonotype with many counts. This sequence joins TRBV30 and TRBJ2-5; D unresolved. V lost 2 bases, J lost 4 bases, and 8 bases lay in between. CDR1 is GTSNPN, CDR2 SVGIG, per germline (reference sequence). CDR3 size: 12 residues. This CDR3 reads CAWSLIRETQYF. The DNA for the CDR3 is TGTGCCTGGAGTCTGATACGAGAGACCCAGTACTTC.

This clonotype showed up just a few times. V is TRBV7-9 and J is TRBJ2-5, with D possibly being TRBD2 (5 bases). Germline-derived CDR1 and CDR2 are SEHNR and FQNEAQ (reference sequence). The ends were cut back, 8 bases at V and 5 bases at J, with 12 bases in the middle. CDR3 length: 12 amino acids. The CDR3 here is CASGVLGETQYF. CDR3 in DNA: TGTGCCAGCGGAGTACTAGGGGAGACCCAGTACTTC.

This clonotype came up once. Being one base from a much bigger clone, this may be a read error. V usage is TRBV20-1 and J usage is TRBJ1-2; TRBD1 aligns across 9 bases. CDR3 size: 11 residues. V lost 6 bases to trimming and J lost 8 bases; unmatched junction nucleotides: 4. Germline V gives CDR1 DFQATT, CDR2 SNEGSKA (reference sequence). For the CDR3, the DNA is TGCAGTGCAAAGACAGGGGGAGGCTACACCTTC. Translating gives CSAKTGGGYTF.

This clonotype was seen a few times. The rearrangement joins TRBV6-1 to TRBJ1-1; D is unclear. In germline, CDR1 is MNHNS, CDR2 SASEGT. V was trimmed by 4 bases and J by 7 bases, leaving 7 bases between them. The CDR3 spans 11 residues. CDR3 DNA: TGTGCCAGCAGTGTAACAAGTGAAGCTTTCTTT. Encoded protein: CASSVTSEAFF.

Many counts were recorded for this clonotype. The rearrangement joins TRBV30 to TRBJ2-7; D not resolved. Germline CDR1 and CDR2: GTSNPN and SVGIG (reference sequence). CDR3 length: 10 amino acids. V lost 6 bases to trimming and J lost 6 bases, with 9 bases between them. CDR3 amino acids: CACIKGEQYF. CDR3 nucleotides: TGTGCCTGCATTAAGGGCGAGCAGTACTTC.

The chain couples TRBV2 to TRBJ2-7; tentative D call: TRBD1 (6 bases). The length of the CDR3 is 14 residues. V shed 7 bases and J shed 3 bases, with 16 bases lying between them. In germline, CDR1 is SNHLY, CDR2 FYNNEI. In DNA, the CDR3 is TGTGCCAGCAACATACAGGGTGCAGACTACGAGCAGTACTTC. Protein sequence: CASNIQGADYEQYF.

The V and J genes are TRBV7-9 and TRBJ2-2, with TRBD1 matching 9 bases. Germline CDR1 and CDR2: SEHNR and FQNEAQ (reference sequence). V shed 0 bases, J shed 3 bases, and the junction held 5 bases outside the gene matches. This CDR3 contains 17 residues. The CDR3: CASSLAAGQGYTGELFF. The CDR3 nucleotides are TGTGCCAGCAGCTTAGCCGCGGGACAGGGATACACCGGGGAGCTGTTTTTT.

Points on this clonotype: A single base separates this from a much larger clone, so it may be a read error. J is TRBJ2-7 and V is TRBV27; 9 nucleotides align to TRBD1. J lost 2 bases, V lost 2 bases, and 4 bases had no gene match. The V gene's germline CDR1 is MNHEY and CDR2 SMNVEV (reference sequence). This CDR3 has 15 amino acids. The CDR3 is CASSLPWDRAYEQYF. Written as DNA, the CDR3 is TGTGCCAGCAGTTTACCGTGGGACAGGGCCTACGAGCAGTACTTC.

In the case of this clonotype: This sequence may be a read error, since a much larger clone differs from it by one base. The chain has TRBV6-2 or TRBV6-3 and TRBJ1-2; D not certain. CDR1 MNHEY and CDR2 SVGEGT come from the germline V gene. The CDR3 has 13 amino acids. DNA for the CDR3: TGTGTCAGCAGCCCGTCTCGGCGGTATGGCTACACCTTC. Its translation: CVSSPSRRYGYTF.

CDR3: CASSYATPRPIEQYF. The CDR3 DNA is TGTGCCAGCAGTTACGCGACGCCGAGACCCATCGAGCAGTACTTC. The chain employs TRBV6-5 and TRBJ2-7; D not resolved. CDR1 and CDR2 from the germline V gene are MNHEY and SVGAGI. V was pared by 2 bases and J by 6 bases, with 17 bases between. This CDR3 is built from 15 residues.

This clonotype was seen repeatedly, ten times or more. The V and J genes are TRBV13 and TRBJ2-5; TRBD1 aligns across 9 bases. The CDR3 is 14 amino acids. Trimming cost V 7 bases and J 4 bases; bases outside gene matches: 7. Germline V gives CDR1 PRHDT, CDR2 FYEKMQ (reference sequence). The CDR3 DNA follows: TGTGCCAGCACCAAGGACAGGGGAGGAGAGACCCAGTACTTC. Translated, it gives CASTKDRGGETQYF.

This clonotype showed up just once. This sequence joins TRBV6-4 and TRBJ1-1; 9 bases fit TRBD1. Per the germline V gene, CDR1 is MRHNA and CDR2 is SNTAGT. V lost 6 bases, J lost 10 bases, and 9 bases stayed unmatched. The CDR3 consists of 13 residues. The CDR3 reads CASRPPGQGGAFF. CDR3 nucleotide sequence: TGTGCCAGCAGACCACCGGGACAGGGAGGAGCTTTCTTT.

The chain employs TRBV19 and TRBJ1-5, with unresolved D. CDR3 length: 16 amino acids. The germline V gene encodes CDR1 LNHDA and CDR2 SQIVND (reference sequence). Trimming took off 6 bases at V and 6 bases at J, with 21 bases between the two ends. CDR3 DNA sequence: TGTGCCAGTAGCGCCTCTGGGGTCGCCAGGCGTCAGCCCCAGCATTTT. Protein sequence: CASSASGVARRQPQHF.

In this sample, this clonotype turned up a few times. The rearrangement links TRBV11-2 to TRBJ2-3, with 8 bases that match TRBD2. Losses at the gene ends were 5 bases for V and 5 bases for J; bases not matched to a gene: 3. The CDR3 is made up of 13 amino acids. Germline V gene data show CDR1 as SGHAT and CDR2 as FQNNGV. CDR3: CASSPLAGDTQYF. In DNA, the CDR3 is TGTGCCAGCAGCCCGCTAGCGGGAGATACGCAGTATTTT.

The chain joins TRBV15 to TRBJ2-2; TRBD1 agrees at 8 bases. The CDR3 length is 15 residues. Per the germline V gene, CDR1 is LNHNV and CDR2 is YYDKDF (reference sequence). With V trimmed by 5 bases and J by 3 bases, 5 bases remained unmatched. CDR3 sequence (DNA): TGTGCCACCAGCTCGGACAGGGATGACACCGGGGAGCTGTTTTTT. Translating gives CATSSDRDDTGELFF.

This chain connects TRBV11-2 to TRBJ1-1, with unresolved D. CDR1 SGHAT and CDR2 FQNNGV come from the germline V gene. This CDR3 is built from 14 residues. Trimming left V 5 bases short and J 4 bases short, with 14 bases between. CDR3 loop: CASSTGGWSTEAFF. For the CDR3, the DNA is TGTGCCAGCAGCACCGGAGGTTGGAGCACTGAAGCTTTCTTT.

In its sample, this clonotype was seen many times. The V call is TRBV6-1, the J call TRBJ1-1; D uncertain. Germline lookup yields CDR1 MNHNS and CDR2 SASEGT. V was cut by 7 bases and J by 0 bases, with 12 bases left in between. The CDR3 is 14 amino acids. CDR3 sequence: CASTHPGVNTEAFF. As DNA, the CDR3 is TGTGCCAGCACCCACCCGGGAGTGAACACTGAAGCTTTCTTT.

This clonotype showed up many times. The chain couples TRBV3-1 to TRBJ2-7, with 8 bases identical to TRBD1. Losses at the gene ends were 0 bases for V and 7 bases for J; bases not matched to a gene: 11. The CDR3 spans 16 residues. CDR1 and CDR2 from the germline V gene are LGHDT and YNNKEL (reference sequence). The CDR3 DNA sequence: TGTGCCAGCAGCCAAGAATCAAGACAGGGGACCGGGGAGCAGTACTTC. Encoded protein: CASSQESRQGTGEQYF.

This clonotype was counted many times. This chain connects TRBV27 to TRBJ2-7; D is perhaps TRBD1 or TRBD2 (5 bases each). Deletions cut 5 bases from V and 0 bases from J, with 8 bases between. This CDR3 is built from 13 residues. Germline V gene data show CDR1 as MNHEY and CDR2 as SMNVEV (reference sequence). Written as DNA, the CDR3 is TGTGCCAGCAGTGGGGGTCTCTCCTACGAGCAGTACTTC. It yields the protein CASSGGLSYEQYF.

Only a few counts were recorded for this clonotype. The chain employs TRBV9 and TRBJ2-2; D is possibly TRBD1 (5 bases). V was cut by 0 bases and J by 1 base, with 10 bases left in between. CDR1 and CDR2 (germline): SGDLS, YYNGEE. This CDR3 has 16 residues. CDR3 in DNA: TGTGCCAGCAGCGTAGTATCAGGGCTGAACACCGGGGAGCTGTTTTTT. This sequence encodes CASSVVSGLNTGELFF. The entire variable domain, with the rest obtained from reference TRBV9 and TRBJ2-2, is as follows: DSGVTQTPKHLITATGQRVTLRCSPRSGDLSVYWYQQSLDQGLQFLIQYYNGEERAKGNILERFSAQQFPDLHSELNLSSLELGDSALYFCASSVVSGLNTGELFFGEGSRLTVL.

This clonotype was picked up many times. The V call is TRBV2, the J call TRBJ2-7, with 11 bases matching TRBD2. The CDR3 is 15 amino acids. Per the germline V gene, CDR1 is SNHLY and CDR2 is FYNNEI. The V gene end was trimmed by 6 bases and the J gene end by 2 bases; junction bases not matched to a gene: 6. Here the CDR3 reads CASRVAGGLTYEQYF. The DNA for the CDR3 is TGTGCCAGCAGAGTAGCGGGAGGGCTTACCTACGAGCAGTACTTC.

The chain is built from TRBV5-1 and TRBJ2-7; 12 nucleotides agree with TRBD1. Germline V gives CDR1 SGHRS, CDR2 YFSETQ. The CDR3 is 18 amino acids. With 5 bases clipped from V and 5 bases from J, the junction kept 17 bases outside the gene matches. CDR3 sequence (DNA): TGCGCCAGCAGGCGGGGGACAGGGGGCAGAAGCGGGAGGGACGAGCAGTACTTC. It specifies CASRRGTGGRSGRDEQYF.

The V and J genes are TRBV6-9 and TRBJ2-2; 8 bases match TRBD2. The CDR3 covers 17 residues. Germline CDR1 reads MNHGY; CDR2 reads SVAAGI. V shed 2 bases and J 2 bases; nucleotides not matched to a gene: 7. CDR3 region: CASSYGVLAVNTGELFF. CDR3 nucleotide sequence: TGTGCCAGCAGTTATGGGGTACTAGCGGTAAACACCGGGGAGCTGTTTTTT.

This clonotype was recorded at least ten times. The CDR3 region has the DNA TGTGCCAGCAGCTCCTGGGACGGACCTTTGGGAACTGAAGCTTTCTTT. It encodes CASSSWDGPLGTEAFF. The chain is built from TRBV2 and TRBJ1-1; possible D gene TRBD1, 5 bases. This CDR3 has 16 residues. Germline V CDR1 and CDR2: SNHLY, FYNNEI. V dropped 6 bases and J dropped 5 bases, with 22 bases sitting between them.

This clonotype was recorded many times. The chain carries TRBV28 and TRBJ2-7; a weak D match, TRBD2 (5 bases). Germline CDR1 and CDR2: MDHEN and SYDVKM. CDR3 size: 13 residues. With 6 bases removed from V and 6 bases from J, the gap between germline ends came to 15 bases. The CDR3 sequence: CASRPPAAGEQYF. CDR3 bases: TGTGCCAGCAGGCCACCCGCGGCGGGCGAGCAGTACTTC. The entire variable domain, with the rest obtained from reference TRBV28 and TRBJ2-7, is as follows: DVKVTQSSRYLVKRTGEKVFLECVQDMDHENMFWYRQDPGLGLRLIYFSYDVKMKEKGDIPEGYSVSREKKERFSLILESASTNQTSMYLCASRPPAAGEQYFGPGTRLTVT.